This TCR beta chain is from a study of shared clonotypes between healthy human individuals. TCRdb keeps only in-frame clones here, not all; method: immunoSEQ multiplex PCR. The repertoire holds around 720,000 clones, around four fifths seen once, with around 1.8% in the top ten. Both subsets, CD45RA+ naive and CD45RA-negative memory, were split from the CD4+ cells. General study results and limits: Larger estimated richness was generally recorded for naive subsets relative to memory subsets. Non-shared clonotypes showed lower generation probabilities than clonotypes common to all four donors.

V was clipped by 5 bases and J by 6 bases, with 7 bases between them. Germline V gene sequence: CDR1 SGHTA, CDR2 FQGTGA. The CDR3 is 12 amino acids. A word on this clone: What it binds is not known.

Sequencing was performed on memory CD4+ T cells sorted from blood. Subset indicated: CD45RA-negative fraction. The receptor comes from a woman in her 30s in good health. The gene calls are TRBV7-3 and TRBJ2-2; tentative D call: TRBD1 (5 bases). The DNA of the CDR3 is TGTGCCAGCAGCGGGGCTTCCGGGGAGCTGTTTTTT. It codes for CASSGASGELFF.